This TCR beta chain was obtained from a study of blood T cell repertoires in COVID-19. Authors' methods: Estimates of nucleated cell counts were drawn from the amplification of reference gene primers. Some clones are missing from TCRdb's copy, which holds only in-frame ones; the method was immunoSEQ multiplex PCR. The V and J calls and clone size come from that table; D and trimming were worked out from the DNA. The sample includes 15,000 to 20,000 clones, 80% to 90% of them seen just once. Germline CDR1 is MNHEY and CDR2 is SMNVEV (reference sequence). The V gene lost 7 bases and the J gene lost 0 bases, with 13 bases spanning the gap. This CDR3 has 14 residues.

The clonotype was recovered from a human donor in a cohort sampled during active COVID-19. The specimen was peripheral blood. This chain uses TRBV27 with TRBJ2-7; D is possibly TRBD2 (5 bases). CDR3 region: CASMASGNSYEQYF. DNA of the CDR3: TGTGCCAGCATGGCGAGCGGAAACTCCTACGAGCAGTACTTC.